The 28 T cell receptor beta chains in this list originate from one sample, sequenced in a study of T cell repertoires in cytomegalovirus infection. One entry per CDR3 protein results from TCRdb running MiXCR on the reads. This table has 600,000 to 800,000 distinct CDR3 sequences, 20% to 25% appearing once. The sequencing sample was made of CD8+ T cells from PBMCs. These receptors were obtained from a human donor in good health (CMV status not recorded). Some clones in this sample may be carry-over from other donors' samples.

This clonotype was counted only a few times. CDR3 sequence (DNA): TGTGCCAGCAGCTTGCCCCCGACAGGGATCACTGAAGCTTTCTTT. Translated: CASSLPPTGITEAFF. The rearrangement uses TRBV5-5 and TRBJ1-1; 7 positions match TRBD1. Trimming at V came to 1 base and at J to 4 bases, leaving 7 bases not matched to a gene. The CDR3 totals 15 residues. In germline, CDR1 is SGHKS, CDR2 YYEKEE (reference sequence).

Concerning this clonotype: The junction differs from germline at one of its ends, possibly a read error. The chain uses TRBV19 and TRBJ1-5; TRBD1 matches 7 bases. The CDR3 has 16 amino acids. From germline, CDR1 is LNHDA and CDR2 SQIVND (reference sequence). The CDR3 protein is CASSISYRGLNRPQHF. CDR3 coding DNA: TGTGCCAGTAGTATTTCATACAGGGGATTGAATCGGCCCCAGCATTTT.

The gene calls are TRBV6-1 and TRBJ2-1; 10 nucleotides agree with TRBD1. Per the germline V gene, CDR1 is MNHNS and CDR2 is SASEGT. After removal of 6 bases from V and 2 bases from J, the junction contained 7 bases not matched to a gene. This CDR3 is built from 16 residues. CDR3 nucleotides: TGTGCCAGCAGCCACGAAGGGACAGGGGCCTACAATGAGCAGTTCTTC. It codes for CASSHEGTGAYNEQFF.

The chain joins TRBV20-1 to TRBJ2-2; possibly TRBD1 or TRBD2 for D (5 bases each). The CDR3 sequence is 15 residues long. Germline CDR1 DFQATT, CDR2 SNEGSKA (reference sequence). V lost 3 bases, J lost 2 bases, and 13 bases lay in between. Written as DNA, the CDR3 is TGCAGTGCTAGTCGGGGCCAGGAAAACACCGGGGAGCTGTTTTTT. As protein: CSASRGQENTGELFF.

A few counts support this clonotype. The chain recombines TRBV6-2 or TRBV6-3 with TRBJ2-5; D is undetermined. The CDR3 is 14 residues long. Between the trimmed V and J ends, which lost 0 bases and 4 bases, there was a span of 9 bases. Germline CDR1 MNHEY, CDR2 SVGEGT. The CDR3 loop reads CASSYSIIGETQYF. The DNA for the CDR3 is TGTGCCAGCAGTTACTCGATAATCGGAGAGACCCAGTACTTC.

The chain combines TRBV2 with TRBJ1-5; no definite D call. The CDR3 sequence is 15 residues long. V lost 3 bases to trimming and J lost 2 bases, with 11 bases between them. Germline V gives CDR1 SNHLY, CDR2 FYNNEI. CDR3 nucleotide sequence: TGTGCCAGCAGTGACGTGGGTGGGGGCAATCAGCCCCAGCATTTT. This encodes CASSDVGGGNQPQHF.

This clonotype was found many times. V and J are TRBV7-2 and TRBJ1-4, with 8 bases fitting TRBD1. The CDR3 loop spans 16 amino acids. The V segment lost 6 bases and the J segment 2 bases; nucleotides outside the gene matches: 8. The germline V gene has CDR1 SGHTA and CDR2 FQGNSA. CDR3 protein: CASRPTGVETNEKLFF. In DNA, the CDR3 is TGTGCCAGCAGGCCGACAGGGGTCGAGACTAATGAAAAACTGTTTTTT. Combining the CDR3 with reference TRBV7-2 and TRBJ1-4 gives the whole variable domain GAGVSQSPSNKVTEKGKDVELRCDPISGHTALYWYRQSLGQGLEFLIYFQGNSAPDKSGLPSDRFSAERTGGSVSTLTIQRTQQEDSAVYLCASRPTGVETNEKLFFGSGTQLSVL.

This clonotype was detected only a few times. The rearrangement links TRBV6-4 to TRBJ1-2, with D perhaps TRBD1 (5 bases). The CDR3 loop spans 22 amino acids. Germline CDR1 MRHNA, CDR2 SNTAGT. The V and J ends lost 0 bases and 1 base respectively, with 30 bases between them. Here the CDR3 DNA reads TGTGCCAGCAGTGACTCGAAGGGACGGATCAAATCCCCTGACCAAATTAACTATGGCTACACCTTC. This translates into CASSDSKGRIKSPDQINYGYTF.

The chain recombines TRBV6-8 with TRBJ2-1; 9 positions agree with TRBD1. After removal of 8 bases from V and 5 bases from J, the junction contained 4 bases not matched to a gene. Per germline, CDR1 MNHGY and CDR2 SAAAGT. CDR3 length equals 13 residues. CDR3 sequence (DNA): TGTGCCAGCGGGTGGGACAGGGACAATGAGCAGTTCTTC. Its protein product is CASGWDRDNEQFF.

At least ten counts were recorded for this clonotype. The chain's CDR3 is CASSPRERGLQETQYF. The CDR3 DNA is TGTGCCAGCAGCCCCAGGGAGCGGGGCCTCCAAGAGACCCAGTACTTC. This chain joins TRBV6-5 and TRBJ2-5, with 7 bases matching TRBD2. The CDR3 has 16 residues. The ends lost 6 bases at V and 1 base at J; junction bases unmatched: 11. In germline, CDR1 is MNHEY, CDR2 SVGAGI.

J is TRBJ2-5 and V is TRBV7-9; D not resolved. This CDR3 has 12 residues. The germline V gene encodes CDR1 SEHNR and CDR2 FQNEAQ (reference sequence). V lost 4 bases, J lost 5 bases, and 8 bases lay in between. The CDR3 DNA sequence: TGTGCCAGCAGCTCCAGCCACGAGACCCAGTACTTC. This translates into CASSSSHETQYF.

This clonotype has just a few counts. The chain's CDR3 is CASSYSVGELFF. The CDR3 DNA sequence: TGTGCCAGCAGTTACTCGGTCGGGGAGCTGTTTTTT. V and J are TRBV6-2 or TRBV6-3 and TRBJ2-2; D gene uncertain. The CDR3 totals 12 residues. Looked up from germline, CDR1 is MNHEY and CDR2 is SVGEGT. Trimming left V 0 bases short and J 7 bases short, with 3 bases between.

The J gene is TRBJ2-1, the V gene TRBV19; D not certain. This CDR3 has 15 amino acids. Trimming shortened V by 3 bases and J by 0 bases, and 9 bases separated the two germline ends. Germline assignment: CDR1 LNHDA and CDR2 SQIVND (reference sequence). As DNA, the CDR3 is TGTGCCAGTAGTATGGGCAGGAGCTCCTACAATGAGCAGTTCTTC. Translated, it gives CASSMGRSSYNEQFF. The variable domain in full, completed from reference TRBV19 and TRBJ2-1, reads DGGITQSPKYLFRKEGQNVTLSCEQNLNHDAMYWYRQDPGQGLRLIYYSQIVNDFQKGDIAEGYSVSREKKESFPLTVTSAQKNPTAFYLCASSMGRSSYNEQFFGPGTRLTVL.

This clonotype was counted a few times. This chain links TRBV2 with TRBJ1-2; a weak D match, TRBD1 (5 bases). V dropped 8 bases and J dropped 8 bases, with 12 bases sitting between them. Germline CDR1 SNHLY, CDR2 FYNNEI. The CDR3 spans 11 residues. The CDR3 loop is CASLLRGGYTF. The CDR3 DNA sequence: TGTGCCAGCCTTCTCCGGGGCGGCTACACCTTC.

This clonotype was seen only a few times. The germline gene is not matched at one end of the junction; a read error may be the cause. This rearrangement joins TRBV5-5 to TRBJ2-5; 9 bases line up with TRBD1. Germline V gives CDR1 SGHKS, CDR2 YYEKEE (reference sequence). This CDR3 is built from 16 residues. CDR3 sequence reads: CASSFGGQGLGETQYF. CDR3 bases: TGTGCTAGCAGCTTCGGCGGACAGGGGTTGGGTGAGACCCAGTACTTC.

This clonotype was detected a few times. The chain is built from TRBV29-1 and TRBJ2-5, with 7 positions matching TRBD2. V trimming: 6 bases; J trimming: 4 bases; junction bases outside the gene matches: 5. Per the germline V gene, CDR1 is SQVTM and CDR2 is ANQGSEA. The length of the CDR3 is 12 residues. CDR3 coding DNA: TGCAGCGTCCTTCCGGGAGGAGAGACCCAGTACTTC. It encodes CSVLPGGETQYF.

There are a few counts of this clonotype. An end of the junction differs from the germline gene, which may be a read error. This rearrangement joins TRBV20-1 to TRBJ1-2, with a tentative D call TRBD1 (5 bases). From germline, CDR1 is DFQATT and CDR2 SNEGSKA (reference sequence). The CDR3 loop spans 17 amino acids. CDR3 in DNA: TGCAGTGCCAGAGGCCCGGAACGGTGGCCTAGGGGCTATGGCTACACCTTC. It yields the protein CSARGPERWPRGYGYTF.

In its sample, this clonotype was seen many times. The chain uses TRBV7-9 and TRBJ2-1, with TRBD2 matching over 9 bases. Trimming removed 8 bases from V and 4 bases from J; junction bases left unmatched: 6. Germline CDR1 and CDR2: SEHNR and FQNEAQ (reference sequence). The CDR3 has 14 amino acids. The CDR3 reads CASYLAGVYNEQFF. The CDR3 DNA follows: TGTGCCAGCTACTTAGCGGGGGTATACAATGAGCAGTTCTTC.

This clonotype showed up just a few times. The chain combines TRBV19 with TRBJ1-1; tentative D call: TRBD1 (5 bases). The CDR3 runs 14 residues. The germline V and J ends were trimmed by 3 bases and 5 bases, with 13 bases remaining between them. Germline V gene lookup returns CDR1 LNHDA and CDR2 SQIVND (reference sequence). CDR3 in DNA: TGTGCCAGTAGTATGTTCGGGGGAGGTACTGAAGCTTTCTTT. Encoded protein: CASSMFGGGTEAFF.

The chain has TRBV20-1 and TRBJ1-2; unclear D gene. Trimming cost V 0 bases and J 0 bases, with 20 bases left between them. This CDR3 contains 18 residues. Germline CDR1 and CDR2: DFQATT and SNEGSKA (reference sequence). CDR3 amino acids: CSARDPSGFPRANYGYTF. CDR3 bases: TGCAGTGCTAGAGATCCGTCGGGCTTCCCTAGGGCTAACTATGGCTACACCTTC.

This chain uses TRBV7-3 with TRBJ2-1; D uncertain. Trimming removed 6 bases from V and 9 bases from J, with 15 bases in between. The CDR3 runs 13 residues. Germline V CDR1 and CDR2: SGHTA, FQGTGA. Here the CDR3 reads CASSPDSFSEQFF. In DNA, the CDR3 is TGTGCCAGCAGTCCAGACTCCTTCAGTGAGCAGTTCTTC.

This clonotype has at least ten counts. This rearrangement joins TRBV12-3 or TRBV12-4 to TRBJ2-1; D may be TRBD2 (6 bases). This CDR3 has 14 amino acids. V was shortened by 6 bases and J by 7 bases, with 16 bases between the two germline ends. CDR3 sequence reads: CASRIGTGGNEQFF. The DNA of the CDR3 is TGTGCCAGCAGGATCGGGACCGGAGGGAATGAGCAGTTCTTC.

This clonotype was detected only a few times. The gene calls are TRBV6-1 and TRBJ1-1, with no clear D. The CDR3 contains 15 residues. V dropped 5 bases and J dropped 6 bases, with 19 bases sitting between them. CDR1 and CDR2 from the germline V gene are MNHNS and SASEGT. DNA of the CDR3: TGTGCCAGCAGTAAACGGGCCGGAGTACTATCTGAAGCTTTCTTT. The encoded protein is CASSKRAGVLSEAFF.

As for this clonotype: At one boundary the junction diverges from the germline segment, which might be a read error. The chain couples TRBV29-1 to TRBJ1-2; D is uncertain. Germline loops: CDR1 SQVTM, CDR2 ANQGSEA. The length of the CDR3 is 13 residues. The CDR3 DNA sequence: TGCAGCATTGAAGTCTCCGGAGGCTATGGCTACACCTTC. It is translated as CSIEVSGGYGYTF.

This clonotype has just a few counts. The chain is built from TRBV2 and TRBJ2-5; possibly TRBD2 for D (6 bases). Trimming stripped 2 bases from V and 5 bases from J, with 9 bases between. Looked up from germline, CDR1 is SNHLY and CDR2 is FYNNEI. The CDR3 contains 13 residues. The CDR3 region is CASSESGYETQYF. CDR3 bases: TGTGCCAGCAGTGAAAGCGGGTATGAGACCCAGTACTTC.

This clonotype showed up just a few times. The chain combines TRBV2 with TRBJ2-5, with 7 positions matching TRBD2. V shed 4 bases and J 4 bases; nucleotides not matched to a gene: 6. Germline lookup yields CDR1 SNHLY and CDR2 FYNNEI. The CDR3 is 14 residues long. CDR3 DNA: TGTGCCAGCAGTGGTGGGGGGGACTCAGAGACCCAGTACTTC. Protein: CASSGGGDSETQYF.

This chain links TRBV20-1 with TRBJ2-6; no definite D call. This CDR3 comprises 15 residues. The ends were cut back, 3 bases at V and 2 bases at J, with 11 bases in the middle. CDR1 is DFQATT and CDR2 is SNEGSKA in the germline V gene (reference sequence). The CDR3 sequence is CSASSRRAGANVLTF. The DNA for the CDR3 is TGCAGTGCTAGCTCAAGGAGAGCTGGGGCCAACGTCCTGACTTTC.

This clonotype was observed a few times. The CDR3 DNA reads as TGTGCCAGCATTCGGAAGCGGGGGGTCACAGATACGCAGTATTTT. It is translated as CASIRKRGVTDTQYF. The chain has TRBV2 and TRBJ2-3; 9 bases are a match to TRBD2. Germline V gene lookup returns CDR1 SNHLY and CDR2 FYNNEI. This CDR3 is 15 amino acids long. J gave up 2 bases and V 7 bases, and 7 bases lay outside the gene matches.